This T cell receptor (beta chain) originates from a study of T-cell reconstitution after alpha-beta-depleted transplantation in children. The TCRbeta library incorporated unique molecular identifiers. Via MiXCR, TCRdb re-called the PCR reads, giving one row per CDR3 protein. The sample lists fewer than 250,000 distinct CDR3 sequences, roughly 15% occurring once. This clonotype was seen repeatedly, ten times or more. The source of this sequence is a male patient aged 2 to 10 who had a stem cell transplant for acute lymphoblastic leukemia, so the T cells may come from the graft donor. The starting material was PBMCs, mostly from graft donor cells, obtained 360 days after TCRalphabeta/CD19-depleted stem cell transplant.

DNA of the CDR3: TGTGCCAGCAGTTTCCTCCTAACAGGTGCTACCCAAGAGACCCAGTACTTC. It is translated as CASSFLLTGATQETQYF. The V call is TRBV28, the J call TRBJ2-5, with D perhaps matching TRBD1 (5 bases). The CDR3 contains 17 residues. V dropped 3 bases and J dropped 1 base, with 18 bases sitting between them. From germline, CDR1 is MDHEN and CDR2 SYDVKM.